The 32 T cell receptor beta chains below all came from one sample that was sequenced in a study of PD-1 blockade in classical Hodgkin lymphoma. TCRdb's table, derived via immunoSEQ multiplex PCR, lists solely in-frame clones and lacks some. Of 15,000 to 20,000 clones in the sample, about 81% are singletons; the top ten hold 25% to 35%. Each patient relapsed following autologous stem cell transplantation, and prior brentuximab vedotin exposure differed. Source: peripheral blood mononuclear cells (PBMCs), taken before the second cycle of nivolumab. The receptors were gathered from a human donor with classical Hodgkin lymphoma.

V and J are TRBV28 and TRBJ2-7; TRBD1 is a possible D gene (6 bases). CDR3 length: 16 amino acids. Deletions cut 7 bases from V and 1 base from J, with 20 bases between. Germline CDR1 reads MDHEN; CDR2 reads SYDVKM. CDR3 residues: CASKPSRRDKSYEQYF. The CDR3 region has the DNA TGTGCCAGCAAACCCAGTCGCCGGGACAAGTCCTACGAGCAGTACTTC.

The rearrangement uses TRBV29-1 and TRBJ2-5; TRBD1 aligns across 9 bases. Germline lookup yields CDR1 SQVTM and CDR2 ANQGSEA. The CDR3 sequence is 12 residues long. V was clipped by 8 bases and J by 2 bases; unmatched bases: 3. The CDR3 sequence is CSTDRGQETQYF. CDR3 coding DNA: TGCAGCACCGACAGGGGGCAAGAGACCCAGTACTTC. The full variable domain, its missing parts supplied by reference TRBV29-1 and TRBJ2-5, is SAVISQKPSRDICQRGTSLTIQCQVDSQVTMMFWYRQQPGQSLTLIATANQGSEATYESGFVIDKFPISRPNLTFSTLTVSNMSPEDSSIYLCSTDRGQETQYFGPGTRLLVL.

Within the sample, this clone is medium-sized. This chain uses TRBV13 with TRBJ1-3; D call uncertain. The V end lost 4 bases, the J end lost 0 bases, and 10 bases lay between the germline ends. CDR3 length equals 15 residues. CDR1 PRHDT and CDR2 FYEKMQ come from the germline V gene (reference sequence). The CDR3 DNA follows: TGTGCCAGCAGCTCGCGGACGGCCTCTGGAAACACCATATATTTT. Amino acids: CASSSRTASGNTIYF. Filled out from reference TRBV13 and TRBJ1-3, the complete variable domain reads AAGVIQSPRHLIKEKRETATLKCYPIPRHDTVYWYQQGPGQDPQFLISFYEKMQSDKGSIPDRFSAQQFSDYHSELNMSSLELGDSALYFCASSSRTASGNTIYFGEGSWLTVV.

V and J are TRBV7-4 and TRBJ1-5; D uncertain. Between the trimmed V and J ends, which lost 4 bases and 10 bases, there was a span of 32 bases. Germline assignment: CDR1 SGHVT and CDR2 SQSDAQ. The CDR3 has 19 residues. The DNA for the CDR3 is TGTGCCAGCAGCTCATCCAGACCCGACTCATCAGCCTCTTCTGGCCCCCAGCATTTT. Residues: CASSSSRPDSSASSGPQHF.

This clone is classed as hyperexpanded. The chain is built from TRBV11-2 and TRBJ2-3; 7 nucleotides match TRBD2. The CDR3 runs 15 residues. V was clipped by 3 bases and J by 1 base; unmatched bases: 4. Germline CDR1 and CDR2: SGHAT and FQNNGV. In DNA form, the CDR3 reads TGTGCCAGCAGCTTCCAGCGGGGACGCACAGATACGCAGTATTTT. Its translation is CASSFQRGRTDTQYF. Looking up the rest from reference TRBV11-2 and TRBJ2-3 gives the full variable domain: EAGVAQSPRYKIIEKRQSVAFWCNPISGHATLYWYQQILGQGPKLLIQFQNNGVVDDSQLPKDRFSAERLKGVDSTLKIQPAKLEDSAVYLCASSFQRGRTDTQYFGPGTRLTVL.

The rearrangement joins TRBV7-2 to TRBJ2-1; D uncertain. Germline assignment: CDR1 SGHTA and CDR2 FQGNSA. Trimming took 6 bases from V and 0 from J, leaving 18 bases between them. The CDR3 is 17 amino acids. The CDR3 nucleotides read TGTGCCAGCAGAAACCCGCTGGAGCCCTCCTCCTACAATGAGCAGTTCTTC. It translates to CASRNPLEPSSYNEQFF.

The V and J genes are TRBV5-1 and TRBJ2-1, with no clear D. The germline V gene encodes CDR1 SGHRS and CDR2 YFSETQ. CDR3 length: 16 residues. The V gene lost 2 bases and the J gene lost 0 bases, with 12 bases spanning the gap. Written as DNA, the CDR3 is TGCGCCAGCAGCTTACGTGAGGACCGCTCCTACAATGAGCAGTTCTTC. Encoded protein: CASSLREDRSYNEQFF.

This clone was counted between two and nine times. V usage is TRBV5-1 and J usage is TRBJ2-2, with D unclear. CDR3 size: 14 residues. V shed 0 bases and J shed 6 bases, with 9 bases lying between them. Germline loops: CDR1 SGHRS, CDR2 YFSETQ. CDR3 amino acids: CASSLEGWAGELFF. The DNA of the CDR3 is TGCGCCAGCAGCTTGGAGGGTTGGGCCGGGGAGCTGTTTTTT.

The chain recombines TRBV28 with TRBJ1-5; 9 bases match TRBD1. The CDR3 covers 16 residues. Germline CDR1 is MDHEN and CDR2 is SYDVKM. Germline trimming cut 6 bases from V and 7 bases from J; bases unmatched to any gene: 13. Here the CDR3 reads CASSPGTGTRGQPQHF. The CDR3 DNA reads TGTGCCAGCAGCCCCGGGACAGGGACAAGAGGGCAGCCCCAGCATTTT.

This clone was recorded once. CDR3 residues: CATADGSGELFF. The CDR3, as DNA: TGCGCCACCGCAGATGGCAGCGGGGAGCTGTTTTTT. The V call is TRBV4-1, the J call TRBJ2-2; D gene unclear. The germline V gene has CDR1 MGHRA and CDR2 YSYEKL. This CDR3 spans 12 amino acids. V dropped 10 bases and J dropped 7 bases, with 13 bases sitting between them.

V and J are TRBV6-5 and TRBJ1-5; unclear D gene. Trimming pared 2 bases from V and 11 bases from J, leaving 13 bases between. Germline V lookup: CDR1 MNHEY, CDR2 SVGAGI. CDR3 size: 13 residues. CDR3 loop: CASSYGEGMAQHF. The DNA for the CDR3 is TGTGCCAGCAGTTACGGTGAGGGCATGGCCCAGCATTTT.

This clone counts as large. The CDR3, as DNA: TGTGCCAGCAGCTTAGCCAGGGCTCTGCAGCCCCAGCATTTT. Residues: CASSLARALQPQHF. This sequence joins TRBV7-2 and TRBJ1-5, with D perhaps matching TRBD1 (5 bases). The CDR3 has 14 amino acids. CDR1 and CDR2 from the germline V gene are SGHTA and FQGNSA. V was cut by 0 bases and J by 7 bases, with 10 bases left in between.

The genes are TRBV5-1 and TRBJ1-1, with TRBD1 matching over 7 bases. Germline lookup yields CDR1 SGHRS and CDR2 YFSETQ. Trimming removed 4 bases from V and 2 bases from J; junction bases left unmatched: 8. The CDR3 contains 15 residues. The CDR3 reads CASSVMGQTNTEAFF. CDR3 bases: TGCGCCAGCAGCGTTATGGGACAGACTAACACTGAAGCTTTCTTT.

The chain couples TRBV11-2 to TRBJ1-2, with a weak D call TRBD1 (5 bases). The CDR3 runs 13 residues. V was clipped by 3 bases and J by 4 bases, with 9 bases between them. Germline values: CDR1 SGHAT, CDR2 FQNNGV. CDR3 residues: CASSLGRTYGYTF. The CDR3 DNA sequence: TGTGCCAGCAGCTTGGGACGGACCTATGGCTACACCTTC.

This clone appeared a few times. The chain uses TRBV5-6 and TRBJ2-3; 9 positions match TRBD2. There are 15 residues in the CDR3. The junction had 2 bases not matched to a gene; V was cut back by 1 base and J by 2 bases. Germline CDR1 SGHDT, CDR2 YYEEEE. In DNA form, the CDR3 reads TGTGCCAGCAGCTTGACTAGCGGGCTCACAGATACGCAGTATTTT. Translating it yields CASSLTSGLTDTQYF.

CDR3 DNA: TGTGCCAGCAGCGTGGCAAGACCTGACAATGAGCAGTTCTTC. Translation: CASSVARPDNEQFF. This chain uses TRBV9 with TRBJ2-1, with D hard to call. V lost 2 bases and J lost 5, with 11 bases in between. Germline V gene sequence: CDR1 SGDLS, CDR2 YYNGEE. This CDR3 has 14 residues.

The chain carries TRBV7-6 and TRBJ2-4; TRBD1 matches 7 bases. CDR1 is SGHVS and CDR2 is FNYEAQ in the germline V gene. The CDR3 consists of 14 residues. V lost 5 bases and J lost 6; bases outside the gene matches: 7. The CDR3 spells CASSPGTALNIQYF. In nucleotides, the CDR3 is TGTGCCAGCAGCCCGGGGACAGCACTAAACATTCAGTACTTC.

Remarks on this clone: The germline gene is not matched at one end of the junction; a read error may be the cause. V gene TRBV7-7 combines with J gene TRBJ2-3, with D maybe TRBD2 (5 bases). The germline gives CDR1 SSHAT, CDR2 FNYEAQ (reference sequence). The CDR3 totals 13 residues. The CDR3 region has the DNA TGTGCTAGCAGCCGGGGTAGTACAGATACGCAGTATTTT. This codes for CASSRGSTDTQYF. Drawing the rest from reference TRBV7-7 and TRBJ2-3, the complete variable domain is GAGVSQSPRYKVTKRGQDVTLRCDPISSHATLYWYQQALGQGPEFLTYFNYEAQPDKSGLPSDRFSAERPEGSISTLTIQRTEQRDSAMYRCASSRGSTDTQYFGPGTRLTVL.

The chain links TRBV6-4 to TRBJ2-3; 9 bases map to TRBD2. The germline CDR1 and CDR2 sequences are MRHNA and SNTAGT. The CDR3 consists of 14 residues. Trimming at V came to 7 bases and at J to 0 bases, leaving 2 bases not matched to a gene. The CDR3 nucleotides read TGTGCCAGCAATAGCGGGGGAAGCACAGATACGCAGTATTTT. Encoded protein: CASNSGGSTDTQYF.

The V and J genes are TRBV4-1 and TRBJ1-5; D ambiguous. V gave up 8 bases and J gave up 9 bases, with 11 bases separating them. The CDR3 length is 11 residues. Germline V gene lookup returns CDR1 MGHRA and CDR2 YSYEKL. Here the CDR3 reads CASGNARPQHF. The CDR3 region has the DNA TGCGCCAGCGGAAATGCCCGGCCCCAGCATTTT.

The chain joins TRBV7-2 to TRBJ2-7, with D unclear. Deletions cut 2 bases from V and 1 base from J, with 0 bases between. CDR3 length: 11 amino acids. Per the germline V gene, CDR1 is SGHTA and CDR2 is FQGNSA. The CDR3 loop reads CASSLSYEQYF. The CDR3 DNA reads as TGTGCCAGCAGCTTATCCTACGAGCAGTACTTC.

The chain links TRBV7-2 to TRBJ2-5; D gene uncertain. Germline V CDR1 and CDR2: SGHTA, FQGNSA. The length of the CDR3 is 12 residues. The ends were cut back, 1 base at V and 6 bases at J, with 6 bases in the middle. The CDR3 DNA follows: TGTGCCAGCAGCTTAGATTGGCAGACCCAGTACTTC. Protein product: CASSLDWQTQYF.

The J gene is TRBJ2-2, the V gene TRBV4-1; 8 bases are shared with TRBD2. Germline values: CDR1 MGHRA, CDR2 YSYEKL. The CDR3 runs 16 residues. The ends lost 4 bases at V and 5 bases at J; junction bases unmatched: 9. The CDR3 protein is CASSPSGGLTTGELFF. The CDR3 coding sequence is TGCGCCAGCAGCCCGTCGGGGGGGCTAACGACCGGGGAGCTGTTTTTT.

The chain carries TRBV4-2 and TRBJ1-1, with D hard to call. The length of the CDR3 is 16 residues. V lost 0 bases and J 2 bases, leaving 13 bases between the germline ends. Germline loops: CDR1 LGHNA, CDR2 YNFKEQ. CDR3: CASSQELSLPNTEAFF. For the CDR3, the DNA is TGTGCCAGCAGCCAAGAGCTCTCACTACCAAACACTGAAGCTTTCTTT.

The CDR3 coding sequence is TGTGCCAGCAGCAAGATTGGGGGACCACGCACAGATACGCAGTATTTT. The encoded protein is CASSKIGGPRTDTQYF. The gene calls are TRBV21-1 and TRBJ2-3. TRBV21-1 is recorded as a pseudogene. The CDR3 sequence is 16 residues long.

CDR3 bases: TGCGCCAGCAGCTTGGCCGGGGCGGGGGCCCCGAAACCCACAGATACGCAGTATTTT. This encodes CASSLAGAGAPKPTDTQYF. The rearrangement links TRBV5-1 to TRBJ2-3, with D perhaps matching TRBD2 (7 bases). CDR1 SGHRS and CDR2 YFSETQ come from the germline V gene. The CDR3 is 19 amino acids. V shed 0 bases and J shed 2 bases, with 22 bases lying between them.

The chain has TRBV11-2 and TRBJ2-5; D gene uncertain. Between the trimmed V and J ends, which lost 2 bases and 2 bases, there was a span of 9 bases. Germline loops: CDR1 SGHAT, CDR2 FQNNGV. There are 14 residues in the CDR3. CDR3 sequence: CASSLLVVQETQYF. CDR3 sequence (DNA): TGTGCCAGCAGCTTATTAGTCGTACAAGAGACCCAGTACTTC.

The chain is built from TRBV30 and TRBJ2-2, with 9 nucleotides matching TRBD1. The CDR3 has 16 amino acids. Trimming took 2 bases from V and 1 from J; bases not matched to a gene: 5. Germline assignment: CDR1 GTSNPN and CDR2 SVGIG (reference sequence). CDR3 nucleotides: TGTGCCTGGAGTTCATGGGGACAGGGGAACACCGGGGAGCTGTTTTTT. Protein product: CAWSSWGQGNTGELFF.

The chain is built from TRBV21-1 and TRBJ2-6; the table's TRBD1 call for D was not verified on the DNA. TRBV21-1 is noted as a pseudogene. This CDR3 is 17 amino acids long. CDR3 sequence: CASSKSRGGPGANVLTF. The CDR3 DNA follows: TGTGCCAGCAGCAAATCTCGTGGGGGCCCTGGGGCCAACGTCCTGACTTTC.

This chain joins TRBV11-2 and TRBJ2-7; TRBD1 agrees at 8 bases. After removal of 4 bases from V and 3 bases from J, the junction contained 2 bases not matched to a gene. Germline CDR1 is SGHAT and CDR2 is FQNNGV. This CDR3 spans 13 amino acids. The chain's CDR3 is CASSSRGHYEQYF. The CDR3 coding sequence is TGTGCCAGCAGCTCCAGGGGGCACTACGAGCAGTACTTC.

V and J are TRBV7-9 and TRBJ2-1; D ambiguous. The CDR3 has 13 amino acids. Germline CDR1 and CDR2: SEHNR and FQNEAQ (reference sequence). The V gene lost 1 base and the J gene lost 5 bases, with 6 bases spanning the gap. The CDR3 nucleotides are TGTGCCAGCAGCTTAGGGTGGAACAATGAGCAGTTCTTC. Translated, it gives CASSLGWNNEQFF.

The V and J genes are TRBV7-9 and TRBJ1-2; maybe TRBD1 (5 bases). CDR3 size: 16 residues. V lost 7 bases to trimming and J lost 8 bases, with 26 bases between them. The germline V gene has CDR1 SEHNR and CDR2 FQNEAQ (reference sequence). CDR3 in amino acids: CASTDMGSPGLRGYTF. As DNA, the CDR3 is TGTGCCAGCACAGACATGGGGAGTCCGGGACTCAGGGGCTACACCTTC.